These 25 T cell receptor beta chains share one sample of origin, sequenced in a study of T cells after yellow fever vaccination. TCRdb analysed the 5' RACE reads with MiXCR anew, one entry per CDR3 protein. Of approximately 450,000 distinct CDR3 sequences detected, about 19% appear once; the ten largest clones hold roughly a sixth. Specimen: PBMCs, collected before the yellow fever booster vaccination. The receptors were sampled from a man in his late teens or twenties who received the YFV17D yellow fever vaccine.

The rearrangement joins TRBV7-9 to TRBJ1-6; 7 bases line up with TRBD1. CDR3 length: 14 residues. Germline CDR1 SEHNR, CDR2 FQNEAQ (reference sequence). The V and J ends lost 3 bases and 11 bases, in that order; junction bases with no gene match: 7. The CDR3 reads CASSFGQVGTPLHF. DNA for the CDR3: TGTGCCAGCAGCTTTGGACAGGTGGGAACACCCCTCCACTTT.

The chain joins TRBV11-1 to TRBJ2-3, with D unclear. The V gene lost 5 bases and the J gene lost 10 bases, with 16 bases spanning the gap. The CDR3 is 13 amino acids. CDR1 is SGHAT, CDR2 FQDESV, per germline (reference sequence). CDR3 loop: CASSRGADDPQYF. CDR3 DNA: TGTGCCAGCAGCCGAGGAGCTGACGATCCGCAGTATTTT.

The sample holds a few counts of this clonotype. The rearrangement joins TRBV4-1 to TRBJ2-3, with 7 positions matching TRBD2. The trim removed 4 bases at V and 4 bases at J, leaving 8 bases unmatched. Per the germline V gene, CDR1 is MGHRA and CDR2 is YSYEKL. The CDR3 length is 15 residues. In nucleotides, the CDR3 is TGCGCCAGCAGCCCCCCGGGGAGGGGTGCAGATACGCAGTATTTT. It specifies CASSPPGRGADTQYF.

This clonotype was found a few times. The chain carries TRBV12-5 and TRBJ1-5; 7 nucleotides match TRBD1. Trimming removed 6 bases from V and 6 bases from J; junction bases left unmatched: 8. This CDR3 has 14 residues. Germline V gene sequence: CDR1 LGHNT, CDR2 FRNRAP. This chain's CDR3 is CASGYDRVSQPQHF. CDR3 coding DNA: TGTGCTAGTGGCTATGACAGGGTTAGTCAGCCCCAGCATTTT. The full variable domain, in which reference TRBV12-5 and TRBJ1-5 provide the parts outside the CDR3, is DARVTQTPRHKVTEMGQEVTMRCQPILGHNTVFWYRQTMMQGLELLAYFRNRAPLDDSGMPKDRFSAEMPDATLATLKIQPSEPRDSAVYFCASGYDRVSQPQHFGDGTRLSIL.

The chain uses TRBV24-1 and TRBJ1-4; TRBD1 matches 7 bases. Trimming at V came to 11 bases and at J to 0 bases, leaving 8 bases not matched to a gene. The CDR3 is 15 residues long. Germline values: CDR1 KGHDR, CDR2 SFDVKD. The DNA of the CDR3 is TGTGCCAGCAGACAGGGCTATGCAACTAATGAAAAACTGTTTTTT. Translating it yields CASRQGYATNEKLFF.

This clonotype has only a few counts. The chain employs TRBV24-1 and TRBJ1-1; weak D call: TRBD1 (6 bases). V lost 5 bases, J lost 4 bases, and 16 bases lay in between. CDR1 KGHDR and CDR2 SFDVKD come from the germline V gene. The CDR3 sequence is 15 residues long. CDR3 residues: CATSVSQGGSTEAFF. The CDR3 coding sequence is TGTGCCACCAGTGTTTCACAGGGTGGATCCACTGAAGCTTTCTTT.

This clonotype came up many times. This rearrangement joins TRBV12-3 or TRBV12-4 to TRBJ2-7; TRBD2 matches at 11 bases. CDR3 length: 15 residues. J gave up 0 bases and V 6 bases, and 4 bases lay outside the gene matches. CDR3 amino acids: CASRLAGASSYEQYF. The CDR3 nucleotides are TGTGCCAGCAGACTAGCGGGGGCGAGCTCCTACGAGCAGTACTTC.

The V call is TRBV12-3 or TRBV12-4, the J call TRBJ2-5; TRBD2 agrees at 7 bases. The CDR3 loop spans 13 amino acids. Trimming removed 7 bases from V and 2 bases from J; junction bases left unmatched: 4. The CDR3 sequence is CASTMGGQETQYF. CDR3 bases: TGTGCCAGCACGATGGGAGGGCAAGAGACCCAGTACTTC.

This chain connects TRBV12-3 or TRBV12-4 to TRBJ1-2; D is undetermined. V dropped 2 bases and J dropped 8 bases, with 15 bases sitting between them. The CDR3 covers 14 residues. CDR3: CASSLPGHQQGYTF. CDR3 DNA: TGTGCCAGCAGTTTACCCGGGCATCAACAAGGCTACACCTTC.

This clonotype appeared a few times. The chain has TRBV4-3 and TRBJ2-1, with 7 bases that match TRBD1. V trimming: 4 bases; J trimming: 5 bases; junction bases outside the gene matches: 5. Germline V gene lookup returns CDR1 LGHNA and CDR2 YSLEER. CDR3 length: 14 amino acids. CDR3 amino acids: CASSRLTGDNEQFF. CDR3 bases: TGCGCCAGCAGCCGGCTTACAGGGGACAATGAGCAGTTCTTC.

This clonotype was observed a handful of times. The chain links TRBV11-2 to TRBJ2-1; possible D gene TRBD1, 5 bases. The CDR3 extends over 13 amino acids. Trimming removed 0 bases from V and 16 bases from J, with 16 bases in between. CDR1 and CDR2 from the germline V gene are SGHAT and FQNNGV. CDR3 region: CASSLDREQQFFF. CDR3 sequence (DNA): TGTGCCAGCAGCTTAGACAGGGAACAGCAGTTTTTCTTC. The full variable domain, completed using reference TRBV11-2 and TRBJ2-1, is EAGVAQSPRYKIIEKRQSVAFWCNPISGHATLYWYQQILGQGPKLLIQFQNNGVVDDSQLPKDRFSAERLKGVDSTLKIQPAKLEDSAVYLCASSLDREQQFFFGPGTRLTVL.

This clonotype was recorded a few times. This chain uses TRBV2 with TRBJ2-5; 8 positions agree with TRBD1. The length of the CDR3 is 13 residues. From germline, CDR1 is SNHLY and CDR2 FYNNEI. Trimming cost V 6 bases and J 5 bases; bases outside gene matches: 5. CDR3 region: CASSGRGRETQYF. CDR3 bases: TGTGCCAGCAGCGGCAGGGGGCGTGAGACCCAGTACTTC. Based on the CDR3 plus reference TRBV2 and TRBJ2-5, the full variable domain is EPEVTQTPSHQVTQMGQEVILRCVPISNHLYFYWYRQILGQKVEFLVSFYNNEISEKSEIFDDQFSVERPDGSNFTLKIRSTKLEDSAMYFCASSGRGRETQYFGPGTRLLVL.

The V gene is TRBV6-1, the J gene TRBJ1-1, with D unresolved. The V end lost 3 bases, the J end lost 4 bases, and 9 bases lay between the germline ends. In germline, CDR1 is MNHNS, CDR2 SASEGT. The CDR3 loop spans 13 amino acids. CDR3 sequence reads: CASSDRSRTEAFF. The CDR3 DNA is TGTGCCAGCAGTGATCGTTCCCGCACTGAAGCTTTCTTT.

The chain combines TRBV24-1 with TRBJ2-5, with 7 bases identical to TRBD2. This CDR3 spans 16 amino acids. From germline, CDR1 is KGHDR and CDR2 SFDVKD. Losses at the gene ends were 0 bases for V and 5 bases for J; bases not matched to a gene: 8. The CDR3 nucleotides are TGTGCCACCAGTGATTTGTTCGGACTAGGACTCGAGACCCAGTACTTC. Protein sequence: CATSDLFGLGLETQYF.

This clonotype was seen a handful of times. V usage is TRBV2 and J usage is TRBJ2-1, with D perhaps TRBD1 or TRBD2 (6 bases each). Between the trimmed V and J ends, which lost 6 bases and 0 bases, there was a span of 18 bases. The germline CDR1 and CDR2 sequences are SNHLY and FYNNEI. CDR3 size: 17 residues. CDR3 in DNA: TGTGCCAGCAGGACGTGGAGGGGGTACCCCTCCTACAATGAGCAGTTCTTC. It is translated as CASRTWRGYPSYNEQFF.

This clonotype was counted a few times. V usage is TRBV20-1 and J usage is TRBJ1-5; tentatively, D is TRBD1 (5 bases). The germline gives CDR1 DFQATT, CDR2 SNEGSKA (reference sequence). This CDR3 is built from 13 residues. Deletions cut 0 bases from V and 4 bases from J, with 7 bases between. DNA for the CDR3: TGCAGTGCTAGAGAGTCAGGGAATCAGCCCCAGCATTTT. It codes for CSARESGNQPQHF.

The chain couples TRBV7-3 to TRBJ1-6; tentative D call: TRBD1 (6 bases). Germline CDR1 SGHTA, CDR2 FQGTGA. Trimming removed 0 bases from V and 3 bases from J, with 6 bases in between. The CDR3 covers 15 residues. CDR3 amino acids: CASSLTQGYNSPLHF. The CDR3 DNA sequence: TGTGCCAGCAGCTTAACACAGGGCTATAATTCACCCCTCCACTTT.

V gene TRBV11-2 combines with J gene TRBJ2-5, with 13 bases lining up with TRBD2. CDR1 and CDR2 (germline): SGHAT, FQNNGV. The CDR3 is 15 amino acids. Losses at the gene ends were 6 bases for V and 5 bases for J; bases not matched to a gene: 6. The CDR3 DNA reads TGTGCCAGCAGACGGACTAGCGGGGGACGTGAGACCCAGTACTTC. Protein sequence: CASRRTSGGRETQYF.

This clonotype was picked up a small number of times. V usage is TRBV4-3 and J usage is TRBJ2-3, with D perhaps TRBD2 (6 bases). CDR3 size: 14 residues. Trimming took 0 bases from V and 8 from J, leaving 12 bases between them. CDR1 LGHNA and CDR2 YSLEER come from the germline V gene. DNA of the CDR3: TGCGCCAGCAGCCAAGATGGGACTCAACCTACGCAGTATTTT. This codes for CASSQDGTQPTQYF.

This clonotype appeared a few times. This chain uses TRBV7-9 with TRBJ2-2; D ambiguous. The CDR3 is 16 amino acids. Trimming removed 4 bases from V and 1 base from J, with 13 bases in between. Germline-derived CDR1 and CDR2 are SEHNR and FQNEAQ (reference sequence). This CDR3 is CASSSYGQENTGELFF. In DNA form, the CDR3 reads TGTGCCAGCAGCTCCTACGGGCAGGAGAACACCGGGGAGCTGTTTTTT.

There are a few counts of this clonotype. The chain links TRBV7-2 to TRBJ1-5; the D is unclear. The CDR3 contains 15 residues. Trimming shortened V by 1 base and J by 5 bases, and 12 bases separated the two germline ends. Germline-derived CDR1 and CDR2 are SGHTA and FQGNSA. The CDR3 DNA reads TGTGCCAGCAGCTTAGTCGAGTATATGCATCAGCCCCAGCATTTT. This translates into CASSLVEYMHQPQHF.

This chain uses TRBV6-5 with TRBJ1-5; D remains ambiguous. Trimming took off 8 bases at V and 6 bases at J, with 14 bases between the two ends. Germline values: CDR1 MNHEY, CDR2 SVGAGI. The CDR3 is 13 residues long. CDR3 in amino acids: CASAEDRIQPQHF. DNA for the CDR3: TGTGCCAGCGCCGAAGACCGCATTCAGCCCCAGCATTTT.

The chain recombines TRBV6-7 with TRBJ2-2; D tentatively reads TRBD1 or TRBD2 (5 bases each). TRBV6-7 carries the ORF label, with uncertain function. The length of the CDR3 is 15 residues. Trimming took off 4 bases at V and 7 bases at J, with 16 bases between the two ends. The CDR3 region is CASSSRGPLDGELFF. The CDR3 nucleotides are TGTGCCAGCAGTTCCCGGGGACCCCTTGACGGGGAGCTGTTTTTT.

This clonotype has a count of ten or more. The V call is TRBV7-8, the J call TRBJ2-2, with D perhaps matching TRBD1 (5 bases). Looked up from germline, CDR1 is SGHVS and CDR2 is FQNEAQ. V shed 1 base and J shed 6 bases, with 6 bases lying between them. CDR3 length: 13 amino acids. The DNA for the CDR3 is TGTGCCAGCAGCTTAGTGGGGCCCGGGGAGCTGTTTTTT. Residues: CASSLVGPGELFF.

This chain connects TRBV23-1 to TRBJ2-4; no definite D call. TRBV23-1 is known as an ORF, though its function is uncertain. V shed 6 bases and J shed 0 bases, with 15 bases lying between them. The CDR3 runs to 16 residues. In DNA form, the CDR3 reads TGCGCCAGCAGCCAACGGACGGCCCTAGCCAAAAACATTCAGTACTTC. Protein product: CASSQRTALAKNIQYF.